This record covers a single T cell receptor beta chain. The entry originates in a study of control samples from healthy donors and cancer patients. With 1 base clipped from V and 0 bases from J, the junction kept 10 bases outside the gene matches. From germline, CDR1 is SGHRS and CDR2 YFSETQ. The CDR3 contains 18 residues. Sequenced by immunoSEQ multiplex PCR; TCRdb stores in-frame clones only, minus some. The data hold roughly 29,000 clones, with 79% observed a single time. This clonotype originated in a man aged 55 to 69 with head and neck cancer. Input material: PBMCs. This chain joins TRBV5-1 and TRBJ2-1, with 7 nucleotides matching TRBD2. This CDR3 reads CASSLRSARESSYNEQFF. As DNA, the CDR3 is TGCGCCAGCAGCTTGAGGTCGGCGCGGGAGAGCTCCTACAATGAGCAGTTCTTC.